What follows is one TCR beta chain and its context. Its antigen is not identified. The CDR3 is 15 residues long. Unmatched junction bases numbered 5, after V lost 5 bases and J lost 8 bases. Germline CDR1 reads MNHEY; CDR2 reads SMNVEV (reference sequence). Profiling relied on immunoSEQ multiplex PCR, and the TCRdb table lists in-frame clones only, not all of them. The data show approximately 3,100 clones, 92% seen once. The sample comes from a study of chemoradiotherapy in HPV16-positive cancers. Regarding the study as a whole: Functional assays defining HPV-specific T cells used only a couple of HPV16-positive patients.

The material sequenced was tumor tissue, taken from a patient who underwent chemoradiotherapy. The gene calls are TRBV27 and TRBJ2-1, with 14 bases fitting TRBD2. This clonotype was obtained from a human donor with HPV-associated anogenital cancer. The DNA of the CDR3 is TGTGCCAGCAGTCTGGGACTAGCGGGGGAGGATGAGCAGTTCTTC. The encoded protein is CASSLGLAGEDEQFF.